These 11 T cell receptor beta chains came from one sample sequenced in a study of T cell responses to AZD1222 COVID-19 vaccine. TCRdb keeps only in-frame clones here, not all; method: immunoSEQ multiplex PCR. The sample lists roughly 200,000 clones, 85% to 95% seen once, with 1% to 1.5% in the top ten. The sample consisted of peripheral blood, taken on day 0 of AZD1222 vaccination. The receptor source for this set is an adult in good health.

This chain uses TRBV12-3 or TRBV12-4 with TRBJ1-4, with a tentative D call TRBD1 (5 bases). This CDR3 contains 12 residues. V was cut by 6 bases and J by 8 bases, with 10 bases left in between. The CDR3 nucleotides read TGTGCCAGCAGGCAGGGTTGGGAAAAACTGTTTTTT. This sequence encodes CASRQGWEKLFF.

The genes are TRBV7-2 and TRBJ2-1; D may be TRBD1 (5 bases). The length of the CDR3 is 15 residues. Germline V gene sequence: CDR1 SGHTA, CDR2 FQGNSA. The ends were cut back, 1 base at V and 5 bases at J, with 12 bases in the middle. CDR3 sequence (DNA): TGTGCCAGCAGCTTAGTGGCAGGGTTGGACAATGAGCAGTTCTTC. Translation: CASSLVAGLDNEQFF.

The chain has TRBV27 and TRBJ2-5; TRBD2 might be the D (5 bases). Germline V gene lookup returns CDR1 MNHEY and CDR2 SMNVEV (reference sequence). The ends were cut back, 5 bases at V and 10 bases at J, with 23 bases in the middle. CDR3 length: 15 residues. The CDR3 here is CASSASWAGYGDQYF. CDR3 in DNA: TGTGCCAGCAGTGCATCTTGGGCTGGGTACGGGGACCAGTACTTC.

This clone was detected only a few times. The chain is built from TRBV15 and TRBJ2-5; 10 bases are shared with TRBD2. V lost 5 bases to trimming and J lost 1 base; unmatched junction nucleotides: 4. The CDR3 loop spans 15 amino acids. CDR1 LNHNV and CDR2 YYDKDF come from the germline V gene (reference sequence). CDR3 amino acids: CATSERGGSQETQYF. The CDR3 DNA sequence: TGTGCCACCAGCGAGCGGGGGGGCAGCCAAGAGACCCAGTACTTC.

This rearrangement joins TRBV3-1 (or the pseudogene TRBV3-2) to TRBJ2-1; D is undetermined. With 5 bases removed from V and 7 bases from J, the gap between germline ends came to 9 bases. The CDR3 runs to 12 residues. The germline V gene encodes CDR1 LGHDT and CDR2 YNNKEL (reference sequence). The CDR3 DNA is TGTGCCAGCAGCGATGAGTATAATGAGCAGTTCTTC. This translates into CASSDEYNEQFF.

This chain links TRBV19 with TRBJ1-6, with D uncertain. Germline V lookup: CDR1 LNHDA, CDR2 SQIVND (reference sequence). V was shortened by 8 bases and J by 7 bases, with 15 bases between the two germline ends. The CDR3 runs to 14 residues. CDR3 region: CASSVGPSNSPLHF. CDR3 coding DNA: TGTGCCAGTTCCGTCGGACCTTCAAATTCACCCCTCCACTTT.

The V gene is TRBV11-3, the J gene TRBJ2-1; D unresolved. Germline CDR1 is SGHNT and CDR2 is YENEEA. There are 13 residues in the CDR3. V gave up 1 base and J gave up 6 bases, with 7 bases separating them. CDR3 region: CASSLAVGNEQFF. CDR3 in DNA: TGTGCCAGCAGCTTAGCGGTCGGCAATGAGCAGTTCTTC.

The chain joins TRBV2 to TRBJ1-4, with D perhaps TRBD1 (6 bases). Germline CDR1 and CDR2: SNHLY and FYNNEI. Trimming pared 3 bases from V and 6 bases from J, leaving 14 bases between. The CDR3 extends over 15 amino acids. The CDR3 reads CASSEGASFHEKLFF. Written as DNA, the CDR3 is TGTGCCAGCAGTGAGGGGGCATCCTTCCATGAAAAACTGTTTTTT. The complete variable domain, with remaining parts taken from reference TRBV2 and TRBJ1-4, reads EPEVTQTPSHQVTQMGQEVILRCVPISNHLYFYWYRQILGQKVEFLVSFYNNEISEKSEIFDDQFSVERPDGSNFTLKIRSTKLEDSAMYFCASSEGASFHEKLFFGSGTQLSVL.

The chain is built from TRBV7-2 and TRBJ1-5, with 7 bases aligning to TRBD1. Trimming at V came to 4 bases and at J to 4 bases, leaving 10 bases not matched to a gene. Germline V gives CDR1 SGHTA, CDR2 FQGNSA. The CDR3 length is 16 residues. The CDR3 region is CASSSGGTALNQPQHF. The CDR3 DNA reads TGTGCCAGCAGCTCAGGGGGGACAGCCCTTAATCAGCCCCAGCATTTT. Full variable domain (remainder filled in from reference TRBV7-2 and TRBJ1-5): GAGVSQSPSNKVTEKGKDVELRCDPISGHTALYWYRQSLGQGLEFLIYFQGNSAPDKSGLPSDRFSAERTGGSVSTLTIQRTQQEDSAVYLCASSSGGTALNQPQHFGDGTRLSIL.

The chain employs TRBV29-1 and TRBJ1-5; 9 bases agree with TRBD1. Germline V CDR1 and CDR2: SQVTM, ANQGSEA. The length of the CDR3 is 15 residues. J gave up 11 bases and V 6 bases, and 17 bases lay outside the gene matches. The CDR3 DNA reads TGCAGCGTGGCAAAGGGACAGGGTAGGTCCGAGACCCAGCATTTT. It codes for CSVAKGQGRSETQHF.

The rearrangement joins TRBV10-3 to TRBJ1-2; D may be TRBD1 (5 bases). V was shortened by 2 bases and J by 8 bases, with 9 bases between the two germline ends. Germline V gene sequence: CDR1 ENHRY, CDR2 SYGVKD. The CDR3 extends over 12 amino acids. The CDR3 region has the DNA TGTGCCATCAGTGAGGGGGGGACCGGCTACACCTTC. Amino acids: CAISEGGTGYTF.